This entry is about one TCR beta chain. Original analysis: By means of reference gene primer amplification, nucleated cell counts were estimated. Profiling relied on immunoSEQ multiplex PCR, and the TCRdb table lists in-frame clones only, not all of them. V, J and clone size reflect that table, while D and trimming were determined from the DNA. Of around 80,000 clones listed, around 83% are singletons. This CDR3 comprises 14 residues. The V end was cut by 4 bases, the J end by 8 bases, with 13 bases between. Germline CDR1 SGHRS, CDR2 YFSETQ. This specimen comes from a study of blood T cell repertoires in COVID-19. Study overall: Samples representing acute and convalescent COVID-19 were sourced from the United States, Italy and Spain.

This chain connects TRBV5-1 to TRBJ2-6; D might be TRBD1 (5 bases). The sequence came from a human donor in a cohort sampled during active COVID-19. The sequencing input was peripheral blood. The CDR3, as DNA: TGCGCCAGCAGCCCCGGTGACAGTACCAACGTCCTGACTTTC. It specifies CASSPGDSTNVLTF.